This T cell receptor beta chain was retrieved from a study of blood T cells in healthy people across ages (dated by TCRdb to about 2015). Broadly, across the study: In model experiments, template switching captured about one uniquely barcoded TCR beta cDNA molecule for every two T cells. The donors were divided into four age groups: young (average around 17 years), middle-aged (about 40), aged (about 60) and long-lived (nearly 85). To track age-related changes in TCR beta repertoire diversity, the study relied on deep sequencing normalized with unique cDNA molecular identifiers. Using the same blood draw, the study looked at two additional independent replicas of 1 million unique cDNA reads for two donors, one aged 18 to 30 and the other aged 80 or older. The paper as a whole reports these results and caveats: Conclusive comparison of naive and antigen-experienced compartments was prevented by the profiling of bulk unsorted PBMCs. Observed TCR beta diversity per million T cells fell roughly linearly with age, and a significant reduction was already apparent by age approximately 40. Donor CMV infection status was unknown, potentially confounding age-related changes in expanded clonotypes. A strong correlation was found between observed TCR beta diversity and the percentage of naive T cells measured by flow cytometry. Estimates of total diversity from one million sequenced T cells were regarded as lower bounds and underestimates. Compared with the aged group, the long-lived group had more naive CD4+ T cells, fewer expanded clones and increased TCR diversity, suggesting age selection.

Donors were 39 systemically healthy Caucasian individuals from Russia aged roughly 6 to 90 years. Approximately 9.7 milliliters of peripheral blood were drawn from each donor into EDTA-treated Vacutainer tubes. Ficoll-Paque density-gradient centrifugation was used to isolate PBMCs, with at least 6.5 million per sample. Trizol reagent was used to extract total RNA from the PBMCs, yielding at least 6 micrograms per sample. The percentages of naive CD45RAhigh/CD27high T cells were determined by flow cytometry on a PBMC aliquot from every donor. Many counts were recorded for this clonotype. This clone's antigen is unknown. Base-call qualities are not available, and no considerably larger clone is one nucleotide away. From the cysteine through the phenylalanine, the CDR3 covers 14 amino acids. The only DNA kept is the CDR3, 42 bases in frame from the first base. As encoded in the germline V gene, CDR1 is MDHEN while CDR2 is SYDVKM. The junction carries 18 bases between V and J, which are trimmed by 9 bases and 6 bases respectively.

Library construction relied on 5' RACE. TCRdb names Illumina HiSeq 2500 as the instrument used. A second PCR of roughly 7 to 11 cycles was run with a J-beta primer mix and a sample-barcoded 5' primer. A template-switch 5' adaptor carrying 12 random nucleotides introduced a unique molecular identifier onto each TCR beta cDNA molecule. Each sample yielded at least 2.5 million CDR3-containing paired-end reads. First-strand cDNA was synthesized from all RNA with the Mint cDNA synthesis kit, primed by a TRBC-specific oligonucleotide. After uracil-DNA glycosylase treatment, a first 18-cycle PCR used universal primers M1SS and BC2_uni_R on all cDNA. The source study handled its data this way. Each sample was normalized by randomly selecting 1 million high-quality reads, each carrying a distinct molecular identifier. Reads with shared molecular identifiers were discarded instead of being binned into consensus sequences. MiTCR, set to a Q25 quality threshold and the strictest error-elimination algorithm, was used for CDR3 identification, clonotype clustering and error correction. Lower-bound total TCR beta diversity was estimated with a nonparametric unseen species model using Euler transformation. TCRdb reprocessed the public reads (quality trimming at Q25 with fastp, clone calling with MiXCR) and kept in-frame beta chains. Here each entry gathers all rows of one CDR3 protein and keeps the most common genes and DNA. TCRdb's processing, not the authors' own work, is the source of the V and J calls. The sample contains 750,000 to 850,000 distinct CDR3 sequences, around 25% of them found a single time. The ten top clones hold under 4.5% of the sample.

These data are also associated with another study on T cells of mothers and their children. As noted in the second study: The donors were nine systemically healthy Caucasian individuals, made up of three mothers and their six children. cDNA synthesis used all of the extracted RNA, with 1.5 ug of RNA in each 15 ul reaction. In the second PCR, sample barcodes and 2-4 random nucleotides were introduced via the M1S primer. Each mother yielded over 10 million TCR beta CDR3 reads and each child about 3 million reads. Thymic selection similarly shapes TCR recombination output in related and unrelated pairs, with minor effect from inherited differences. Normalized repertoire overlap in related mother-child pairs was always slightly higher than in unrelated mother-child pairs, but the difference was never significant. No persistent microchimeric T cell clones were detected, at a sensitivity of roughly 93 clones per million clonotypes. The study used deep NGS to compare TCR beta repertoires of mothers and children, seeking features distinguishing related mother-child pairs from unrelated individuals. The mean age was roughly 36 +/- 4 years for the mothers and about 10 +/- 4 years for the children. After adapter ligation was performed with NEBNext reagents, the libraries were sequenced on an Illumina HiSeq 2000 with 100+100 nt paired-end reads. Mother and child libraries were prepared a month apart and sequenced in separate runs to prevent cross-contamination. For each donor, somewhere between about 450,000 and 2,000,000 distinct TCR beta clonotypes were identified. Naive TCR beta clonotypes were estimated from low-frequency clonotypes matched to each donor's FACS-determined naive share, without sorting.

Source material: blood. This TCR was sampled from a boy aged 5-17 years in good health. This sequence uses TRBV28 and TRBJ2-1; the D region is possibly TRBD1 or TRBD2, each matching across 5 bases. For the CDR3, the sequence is CASWGTEYVNEQFF. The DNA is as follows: TGTGCCAGTTGGGGGACCGAGTACGTCAATGAGCAGTTCTTC.